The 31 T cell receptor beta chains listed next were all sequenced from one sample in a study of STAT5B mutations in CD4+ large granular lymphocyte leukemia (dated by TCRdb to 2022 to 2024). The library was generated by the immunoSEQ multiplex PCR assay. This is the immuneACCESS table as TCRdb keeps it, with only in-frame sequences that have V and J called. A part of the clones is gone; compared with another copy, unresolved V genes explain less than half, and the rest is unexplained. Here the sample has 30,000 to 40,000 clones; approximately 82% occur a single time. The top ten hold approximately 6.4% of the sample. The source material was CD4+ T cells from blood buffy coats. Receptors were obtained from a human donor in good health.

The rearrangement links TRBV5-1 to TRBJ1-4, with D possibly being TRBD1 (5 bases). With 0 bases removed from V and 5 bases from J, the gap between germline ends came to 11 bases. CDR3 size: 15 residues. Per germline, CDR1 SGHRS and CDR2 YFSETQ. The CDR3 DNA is TGCGCCAGCAGCTTGGAGCAGGGAAGGAATGAAAAACTGTTTTTT. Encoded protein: CASSLEQGRNEKLFF.

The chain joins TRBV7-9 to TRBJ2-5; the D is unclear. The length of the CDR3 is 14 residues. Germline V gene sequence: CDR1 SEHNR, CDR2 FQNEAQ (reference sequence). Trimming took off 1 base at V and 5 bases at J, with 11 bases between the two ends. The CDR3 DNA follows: TGTGCCAGCAGCTTAGATACTGTCCGGGAGACCCAGTACTTC. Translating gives CASSLDTVRETQYF.

CDR3 loop: CATQTGVGYTF. CDR3 DNA sequence: TGTGCCACCCAGACAGGGGTTGGCTACACCTTC. The chain recombines TRBV28 with TRBJ1-2, with TRBD1 matching 8 bases. CDR1 is MDHEN, CDR2 SYDVKM, per germline. The V gene end was trimmed by 10 bases and the J gene end by 7 bases; junction bases not matched to a gene: 5. The CDR3 has 11 amino acids.

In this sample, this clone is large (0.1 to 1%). In DNA, the CDR3 is TGTGCCAGCAGCTTACAGGGAGGCGAGCAGTACTTC. Protein sequence: CASSLQGGEQYF. The V gene is TRBV7-3, the J gene TRBJ2-7; a weak D match, TRBD2 (6 bases). This CDR3 is built from 12 residues. Germline V gene data show CDR1 as SGHTA and CDR2 as FQGTGA. V was pared by 2 bases and J by 6 bases, with 8 bases between.

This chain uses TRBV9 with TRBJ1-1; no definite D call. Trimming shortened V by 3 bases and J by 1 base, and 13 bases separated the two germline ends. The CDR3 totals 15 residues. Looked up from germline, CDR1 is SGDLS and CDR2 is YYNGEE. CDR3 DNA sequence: TGTGCCAGCAGCGCCCTGGGCGGAGGGAACACTGAAGCTTTCTTT. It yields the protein CASSALGGGNTEAFF.

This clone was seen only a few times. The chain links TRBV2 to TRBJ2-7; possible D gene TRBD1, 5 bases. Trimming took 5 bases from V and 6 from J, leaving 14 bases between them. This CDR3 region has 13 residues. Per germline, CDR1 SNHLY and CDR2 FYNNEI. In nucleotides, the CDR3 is TGTGCCAGCAGTTTCACAGGTTACGGCGAGCAGTACTTC. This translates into CASSFTGYGEQYF.

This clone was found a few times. The CDR3 DNA reads TGTGCCAGCAGATTGCTTACAGGGACTGAAGCTTTCTTT. It specifies CASRLLTGTEAFF. This chain uses TRBV7-2 with TRBJ1-1; TRBD1 is a possible D gene (6 bases). Germline V CDR1 and CDR2: SGHTA, FQGNSA. V lost 6 bases and J lost 5, with 13 bases in between. This CDR3 contains 13 residues. Combining the CDR3 with reference TRBV7-2 and TRBJ1-1 gives the whole variable domain GAGVSQSPSNKVTEKGKDVELRCDPISGHTALYWYRQSLGQGLEFLIYFQGNSAPDKSGLPSDRFSAERTGGSVSTLTIQRTQQEDSAVYLCASRLLTGTEAFFGQGTRLTVV.

CDR3 nucleotide sequence: TGCAGCGTTGAGCCGGGACTAGCGGGCACAGATACGCAGTATTTT. This codes for CSVEPGLAGTDTQYF. The chain carries TRBV29-1 and TRBJ2-3; 11 positions match TRBD2. Germline V gene lookup returns CDR1 SQVTM and CDR2 ANQGSEA. The CDR3 is 15 amino acids. The trim removed 3 bases at V and 1 base at J, leaving 3 bases unmatched.

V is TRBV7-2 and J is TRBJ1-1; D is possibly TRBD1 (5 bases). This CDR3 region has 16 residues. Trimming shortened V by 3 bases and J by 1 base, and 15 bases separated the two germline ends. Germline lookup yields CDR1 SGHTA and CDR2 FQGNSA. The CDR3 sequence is CASSLYGHLGNTEAFF. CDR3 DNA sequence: TGTGCCAGCAGCTTGTACGGACACTTGGGGAACACTGAAGCTTTCTTT.

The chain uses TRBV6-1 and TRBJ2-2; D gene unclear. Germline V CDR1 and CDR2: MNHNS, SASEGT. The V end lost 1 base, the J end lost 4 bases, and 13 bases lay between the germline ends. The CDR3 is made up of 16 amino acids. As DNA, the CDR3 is TGTGCCAGCAGTGAAGGGCTACTCGGACGCACCGGGGAGCTGTTTTTT. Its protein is CASSEGLLGRTGELFF.

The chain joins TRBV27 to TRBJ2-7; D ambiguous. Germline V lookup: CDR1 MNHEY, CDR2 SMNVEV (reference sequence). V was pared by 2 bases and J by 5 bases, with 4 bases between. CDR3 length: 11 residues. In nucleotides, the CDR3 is TGTGCCAGCAGTTTAAGGAACGAGCAGTACTTC. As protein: CASSLRNEQYF.

The CDR3 is CASSQDGPSGYTF. CDR3 nucleotides: TGTGCCAGCAGCCAAGATGGGCCCAGTGGCTACACCTTC. V is TRBV14 and J is TRBJ1-2; D is undetermined. Germline V lookup: CDR1 SGHDN, CDR2 FVKESK. The CDR3 sequence is 13 residues long. V shed 0 bases and J shed 7 bases, with 9 bases lying between them.

For the CDR3, the DNA is TGTGCCAGCAGCCCAATAGCCCGGCGGAACTCCTACGAGCAGTACTTC. Protein product: CASSPIARRNSYEQYF. J is TRBJ2-7 and V is TRBV11-2; D ambiguous. This CDR3 contains 16 residues. Deletions cut 5 bases from V and 0 bases from J, with 17 bases between. The germline CDR1 and CDR2 sequences are SGHAT and FQNNGV.

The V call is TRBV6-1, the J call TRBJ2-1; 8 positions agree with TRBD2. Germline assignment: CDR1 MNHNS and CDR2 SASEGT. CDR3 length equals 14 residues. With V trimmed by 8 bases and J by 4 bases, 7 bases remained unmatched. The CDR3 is CASEAGDVYNEQFF. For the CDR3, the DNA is TGTGCCAGCGAAGCGGGAGATGTTTACAATGAGCAGTTCTTC.

Written as DNA, the CDR3 is TGTGCCAGCAGTGAATTGGCGGGGGCATCGTCCTACAATGAGCAGTTCTTC. It encodes CASSELAGASSYNEQFF. This chain connects TRBV6-1 to TRBJ2-1, with D perhaps TRBD2 (7 bases). V was trimmed by 2 bases and J by 1 base, leaving 15 bases between them. CDR3 length: 17 amino acids. CDR1 MNHNS and CDR2 SASEGT come from the germline V gene.

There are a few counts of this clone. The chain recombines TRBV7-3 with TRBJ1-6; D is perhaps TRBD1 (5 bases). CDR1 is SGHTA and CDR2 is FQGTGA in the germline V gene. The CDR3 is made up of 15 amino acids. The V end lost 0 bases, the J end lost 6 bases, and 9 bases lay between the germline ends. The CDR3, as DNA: TGTGCCAGCAGCTTAACACCGGGGGGTAATTCACCCCTCCACTTT. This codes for CASSLTPGGNSPLHF.

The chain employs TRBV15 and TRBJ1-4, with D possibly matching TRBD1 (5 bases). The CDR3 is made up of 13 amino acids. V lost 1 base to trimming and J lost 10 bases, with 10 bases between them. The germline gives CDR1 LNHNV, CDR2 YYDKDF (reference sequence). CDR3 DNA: TGTGCCACCAGCAGAGGTTTAAGGGGAAAACTGTTTTTT. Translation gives CATSRGLRGKLFF.

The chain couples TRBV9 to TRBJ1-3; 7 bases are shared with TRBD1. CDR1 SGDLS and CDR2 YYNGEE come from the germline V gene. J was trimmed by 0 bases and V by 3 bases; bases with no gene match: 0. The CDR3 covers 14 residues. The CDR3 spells CASSAGGSGNTIYF. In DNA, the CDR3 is TGTGCCAGCAGCGCAGGGGGCTCTGGAAACACCATATATTTT.

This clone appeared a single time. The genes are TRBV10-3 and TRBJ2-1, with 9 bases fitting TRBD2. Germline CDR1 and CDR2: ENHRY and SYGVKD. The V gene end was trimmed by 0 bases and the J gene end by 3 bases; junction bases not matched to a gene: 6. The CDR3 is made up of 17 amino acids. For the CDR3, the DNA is TGTGCCATCAGTGAGTCAGGCGGGAGGGTTAGCTACAATGAGCAGTTCTTC. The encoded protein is CAISESGGRVSYNEQFF.

CDR3 in amino acids: CASTLRVDTEAFF. CDR3 nucleotides: TGTGCCAGCACCCTAAGGGTGGACACTGAAGCTTTCTTT. The chain recombines TRBV7-9 with TRBJ1-1; unclear D gene. This CDR3 has 13 residues. Germline V gene data show CDR1 as SEHNR and CDR2 as FQNEAQ (reference sequence). Trimming left V 7 bases short and J 3 bases short, with 12 bases between.

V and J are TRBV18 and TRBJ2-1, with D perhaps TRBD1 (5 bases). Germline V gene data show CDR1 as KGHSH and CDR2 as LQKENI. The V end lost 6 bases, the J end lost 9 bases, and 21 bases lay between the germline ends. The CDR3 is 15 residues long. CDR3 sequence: CASSPDPGWGSEQFF. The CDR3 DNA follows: TGTGCCAGCTCCCCCGACCCGGGCTGGGGCAGTGAGCAGTTCTTC.

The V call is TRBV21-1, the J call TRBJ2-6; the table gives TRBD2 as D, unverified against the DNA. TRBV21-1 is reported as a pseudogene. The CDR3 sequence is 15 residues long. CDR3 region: CASMLGGSGANVLTF. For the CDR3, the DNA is TGTGCCAGCATGCTCGGGGGTTCTGGGGCCAACGTCCTGACTTTC.

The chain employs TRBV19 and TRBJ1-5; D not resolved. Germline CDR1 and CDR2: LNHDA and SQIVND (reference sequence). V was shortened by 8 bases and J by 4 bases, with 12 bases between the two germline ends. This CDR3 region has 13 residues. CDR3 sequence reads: CASRESLNQPQHF. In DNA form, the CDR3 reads TGTGCCAGTCGGGAGAGCCTTAATCAGCCCCAGCATTTT.

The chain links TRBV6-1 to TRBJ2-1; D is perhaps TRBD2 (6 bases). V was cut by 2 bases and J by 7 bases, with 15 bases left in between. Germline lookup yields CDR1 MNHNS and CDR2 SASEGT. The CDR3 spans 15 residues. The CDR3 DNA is TGTGCCAGCAGTGAAATAGGCAAGGGGAGGAATGAGCAGTTCTTC. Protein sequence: CASSEIGKGRNEQFF.

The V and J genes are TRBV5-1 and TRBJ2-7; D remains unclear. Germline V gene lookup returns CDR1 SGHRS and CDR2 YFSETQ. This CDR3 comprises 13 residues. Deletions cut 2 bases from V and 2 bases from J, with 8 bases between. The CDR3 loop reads CASSFDGTYEQYF. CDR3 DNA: TGCGCCAGCAGCTTCGACGGAACCTACGAGCAGTACTTC.

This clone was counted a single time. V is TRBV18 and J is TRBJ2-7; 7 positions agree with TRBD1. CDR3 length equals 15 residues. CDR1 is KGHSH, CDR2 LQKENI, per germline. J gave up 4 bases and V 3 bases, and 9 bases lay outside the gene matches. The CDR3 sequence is CASSPRQGSSYEQYF. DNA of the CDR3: TGTGCCAGCTCACCGCGACAGGGAAGTTCTTACGAGCAGTACTTC.

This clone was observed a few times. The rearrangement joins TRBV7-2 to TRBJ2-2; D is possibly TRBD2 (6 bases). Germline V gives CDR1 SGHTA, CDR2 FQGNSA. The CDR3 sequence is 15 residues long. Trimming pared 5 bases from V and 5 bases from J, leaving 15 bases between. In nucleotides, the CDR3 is TGTGCCAGCAGCCCCCTGTTGGGGGGAACCGGGGAGCTGTTTTTT. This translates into CASSPLLGGTGELFF.

CDR3 protein: CASDSGRATEAFF. The CDR3 DNA follows: TGTGCCAGCGATTCCGGCAGGGCCACTGAAGCTTTCTTT. This chain connects TRBV2 to TRBJ1-1; D perhaps matches TRBD1 (5 bases). The V gene's germline CDR1 is SNHLY and CDR2 FYNNEI. Trimming shortened V by 8 bases and J by 4 bases, and 14 bases separated the two germline ends. The CDR3 consists of 13 residues.

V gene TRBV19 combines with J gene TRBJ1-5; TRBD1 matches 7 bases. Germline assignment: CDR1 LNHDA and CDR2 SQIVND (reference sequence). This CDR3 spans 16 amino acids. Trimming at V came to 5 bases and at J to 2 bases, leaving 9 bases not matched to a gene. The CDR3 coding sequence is TGTGCCAGTAGTGGCCGGGACAGAGGCGGCAATCAGCCCCAGCATTTT. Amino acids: CASSGRDRGGNQPQHF.

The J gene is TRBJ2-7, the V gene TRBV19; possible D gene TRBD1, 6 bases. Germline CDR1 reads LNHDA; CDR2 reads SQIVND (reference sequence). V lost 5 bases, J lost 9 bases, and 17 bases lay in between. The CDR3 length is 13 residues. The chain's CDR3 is CASSPATGRGQYF. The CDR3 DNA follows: TGTGCCAGTAGTCCGGCGACAGGTCGCGGGCAGTACTTC.

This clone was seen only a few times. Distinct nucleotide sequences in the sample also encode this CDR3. CDR3 DNA sequence: TGTGCCAGCTCCCCGGAGTCCCGGTATGGCTACACCTTC. Translation: CASSPESRYGYTF. V and J are TRBV18 and TRBJ1-2, with D hard to call. CDR3 length: 13 residues. Trimming stripped 6 bases from V and 5 bases from J, with 13 bases between. Germline CDR1 KGHSH, CDR2 LQKENI.